Presented here are 18 T cell receptor beta chains from one specimen sequenced in a study of cytomegalovirus exposure and HLA in healthy donors. The PCR contained 60 Vbeta and 13 Jbeta primers. Data came from immunoSEQ multiplex PCR; TCRdb stores just in-frame clones and leaves some out. The sample is made up of 160,000 or so clones, and the top ten hold 2.1% of it. Sequencing input: PBMCs. The receptors were gathered from a man aged 30-40 years in good health and CMV-seronegative.

V is TRBV28 and J is TRBJ1-1, with D perhaps TRBD1 (5 bases). Trimming shortened V by 6 bases and J by 4 bases, and 15 bases separated the two germline ends. CDR3 length equals 14 residues. Germline assignment: CDR1 MDHEN and CDR2 SYDVKM. CDR3 sequence: CASSVQGLSTEAFF. In nucleotides, the CDR3 is TGTGCCAGCAGCGTCCAGGGCCTAAGCACTGAAGCTTTCTTT.

V and J are TRBV6-1 and TRBJ2-5, with a weak D call TRBD1 (6 bases). The J call is in doubt because the DNA end fits TRBJ2-7 better. Per germline, CDR1 MNHNS and CDR2 SASEGT. The CDR3 is 15 residues long. Here the CDR3 reads CASSARTANSYEQYF. The CDR3, as DNA: TGTGCCAGCAGTGCACGGACAGCGAACTCCTACGAGCAGTACTTC.

This sequence joins TRBV12-5 and TRBJ2-5; tentative D call: TRBD1 (6 bases). V was clipped by 3 bases and J by 3 bases, with 8 bases between them. Germline lookup yields CDR1 LGHNT and CDR2 FRNRAP. This CDR3 region has 13 residues. The CDR3 DNA reads TGTGCTAGTGGTTTTTCAGGGGAAGAGACCCAGTACTTC. It translates to CASGFSGEETQYF.

The chain couples TRBV5-4 to TRBJ1-2; 8 nucleotides agree with TRBD1. V gave up 0 bases and J gave up 3 bases; unmatched junction bases: 7. The CDR3 covers 16 residues. Germline V gene sequence: CDR1 SGHNT, CDR2 YYREEE (reference sequence). CDR3 in amino acids: CASSLDGRGRDYGYTF. The CDR3 DNA reads TGTGCCAGCAGCTTGGACGGCAGGGGGCGCGACTATGGCTACACCTTC.

The chain employs TRBV28 and TRBJ2-2; perhaps TRBD2 as D (5 bases). Germline CDR1 MDHEN, CDR2 SYDVKM. This CDR3 spans 13 amino acids. V was shortened by 4 bases and J by 6 bases, with 9 bases between the two germline ends. DNA of the CDR3: TGTGCCAGCAGTTGGACTGTCGCCGGGGAGCTGTTTTTT. Amino acid sequence: CASSWTVAGELFF.

The V call is TRBV4-1, the J call TRBJ1-4, with 8 bases aligning to TRBD1. Trimming took 5 bases from V and 8 from J; bases not matched to a gene: 13. The V gene's germline CDR1 is MGHRA and CDR2 YSYEKL. The CDR3 has 16 amino acids. In DNA form, the CDR3 reads TGCGCCAGCAGCAACGAAGCTGACAGGGGTTGGGAAAAACTGTTTTTT. Translation: CASSNEADRGWEKLFF.

The chain carries TRBV6-5 and TRBJ1-3, with D tentatively TRBD1 (5 bases). This CDR3 is built from 14 residues. CDR1 is MNHEY, CDR2 SVGAGI, per germline. The germline V and J ends were trimmed by 6 bases and 4 bases, with 13 bases remaining between them. This CDR3 reads CASRDRAPGNTIYF. The DNA for the CDR3 is TGTGCCAGCAGAGACAGAGCCCCAGGAAACACCATATATTTT.

The V gene is TRBV19, the J gene TRBJ2-6, with D possibly TRBD1 on 6 matching bases. CDR3 length: 15 amino acids. Germline CDR1 is LNHDA and CDR2 is SQIVND (reference sequence). V lost 11 bases and J lost 1, with 15 bases in between. Here the CDR3 DNA reads TGTGCCTCCAGGGCACAGGGTTCTGGGGCCAACGTCCTGACTTTC. Translation: CASRAQGSGANVLTF. Full variable domain (rest looked up from reference TRBV19 and TRBJ2-6): DGGITQSPKYLFRKEGQNVTLSCEQNLNHDAMYWYRQDPGQGLRLIYYSQIVNDFQKGDIAEGYSVSREKKESFPLTVTSAQKNPTAFYLCASRAQGSGANVLTFGAGSRLTVL.

V is TRBV5-4 and J is TRBJ1-6; a weak D match, TRBD1 (6 bases). V lost 4 bases to trimming and J lost 7 bases, with 18 bases between them. Germline CDR1 is SGHNT and CDR2 is YYREEE (reference sequence). The CDR3 spans 16 residues. The CDR3, as DNA: TGTGCCAGCAGCACCGCAGGGGAAGGGAGAAATTCACCCCTCCACTTT. Amino acid sequence: CASSTAGEGRNSPLHF.

The chain combines TRBV5-1 with TRBJ2-5; 10 bases map to TRBD2. The germline V gene encodes CDR1 SGHRS and CDR2 YFSETQ. The CDR3 contains 14 residues. J lost 5 bases, V lost 7 bases, and 8 bases had no gene match. CDR3 residues: CASFSGRARETQYF. The CDR3 coding sequence is TGCGCCAGCTTCAGCGGGAGGGCCAGGGAGACCCAGTACTTC. The variable domain in full, completed from reference TRBV5-1 and TRBJ2-5, reads KAGVTQTPRYLIKTRGQQVTLSCSPISGHRSVSWYQQTPGQGLQFLFEYFSETQRNKGNFPGRFSGRQFSNSRSEMNVSTLELGDSALYLCASFSGRARETQYFGPGTRLLVL.

The gene calls are TRBV19 and TRBJ1-5, with TRBD1 matching 9 bases. There are 17 residues in the CDR3. V lost 2 bases to trimming and J lost 4 bases; unmatched junction nucleotides: 9. Germline CDR1 and CDR2: LNHDA and SQIVND (reference sequence). CDR3: CASSIRGGQGGNQPQHF. CDR3 DNA: TGTGCCAGTAGTATAAGGGGGGGACAGGGTGGTAATCAGCCCCAGCATTTT.

The chain recombines TRBV25-1 with TRBJ1-2; 7 bases align to TRBD1. Germline values: CDR1 MGHDK, CDR2 SYGVNS. CDR3 length: 15 amino acids. With V trimmed by 4 bases and J by 2 bases, 7 bases remained unmatched. The CDR3 DNA is TGTGCCAGCAGTGCACACCGGGACAGCAACTATGGCTACACCTTC. Translation: CASSAHRDSNYGYTF.

The chain is built from TRBV15 and TRBJ2-1; TRBD2 might be the D (6 bases). The CDR3 covers 16 residues. Deletions cut 0 bases from V and 0 bases from J, with 9 bases between. Germline values: CDR1 LNHNV, CDR2 YYDKDF (reference sequence). The CDR3 region is CATSRDVGSSYNEQFF. CDR3 coding DNA: TGTGCCACCAGCAGAGATGTCGGGAGCTCCTACAATGAGCAGTTCTTC.

The V gene is TRBV11-1, the J gene TRBJ2-4; 9 nucleotides line up with TRBD1. Germline V lookup: CDR1 SGHAT, CDR2 FQDESV (reference sequence). V lost 3 bases to trimming and J lost 3 bases; unmatched junction nucleotides: 6. This CDR3 spans 16 amino acids. The CDR3 loop reads CASSLGTGRGKNIQYF. CDR3 DNA: TGTGCCAGCAGCTTGGGGACAGGGAGAGGCAAAAACATTCAGTACTTC.

The rearrangement joins TRBV5-1 to TRBJ2-3; TRBD2 agrees at 9 bases. From germline, CDR1 is SGHRS and CDR2 YFSETQ. The CDR3 is 14 residues long. After removal of 9 bases from V and 2 bases from J, the junction contained 7 bases not matched to a gene. The CDR3 nucleotides read TGCGCCACCAACCTAGCGGGAAACACAGATACGCAGTATTTT. Residues: CATNLAGNTDTQYF.

The chain uses TRBV14 and TRBJ2-1, with 8 nucleotides matching TRBD1. Trimming took 2 bases from V and 7 from J; bases not matched to a gene: 1. Germline values: CDR1 SGHDN, CDR2 FVKESK. The CDR3 has 13 residues. CDR3 DNA: TGTGCCAGCAGCCAAACAGGGGGGAATGAGCAGTTCTTC. Its translation: CASSQTGGNEQFF.

The chain recombines TRBV15 with TRBJ2-4, with 9 positions matching TRBD2. With 0 bases clipped from V and 8 bases from J, the junction kept 8 bases outside the gene matches. Germline values: CDR1 LNHNV, CDR2 YYDKDF (reference sequence). The length of the CDR3 is 16 residues. The CDR3 spells CATSRDLPSGMHIQYF. The CDR3 DNA follows: TGTGCCACCAGCAGAGATCTCCCTAGCGGGATGCACATTCAGTACTTC.

V is TRBV18 and J is TRBJ1-5, with D possibly matching TRBD1 (6 bases). This CDR3 has 14 amino acids. Trimming cost V 5 bases and J 6 bases, with 14 bases left between them. Germline V gene sequence: CDR1 KGHSH, CDR2 LQKENI. The CDR3 sequence is CASSVQGSGQPQHF. The CDR3 DNA sequence: TGTGCCAGCTCAGTACAGGGCTCGGGTCAGCCCCAGCATTTT.